This TCR beta chain was captured in a study of T cells expressing NK-cell markers. The study, taken as a whole, reports: NKG2C+ dominant clonotype frequencies in five to seven donors were roughly 1.0-7.0% of CD8+ T cells.

Germline lookup yields CDR1 SGHRS and CDR2 YFSETQ. The CDR3 is 14 amino acids. TCRdb reprocessed the 5' RACE reads; each CDR3 protein has one entry and no DNA is given. The sample includes approximately 440,000 distinct CDR3 sequences. About this clonotype itself: Its matching antigen is unknown.

The rearrangement uses TRBV5-1 and TRBJ2-7; TCRdb names TRBD1, which stays unverified in the absence of DNA. The sequence was collected from a woman between 45 and 60 years old in good health. Sequencing was carried out using blood T cells: a sorted CD56 or NKG2C T cell subset, CD4+ or CD8+ T cells, or bulk PBMC T cells (not recorded which). CDR3 sequence reads: CASSLFGDRDEQYF.